This T cell receptor (beta chain) was captured by sequencing in a study of human T cells and chemical hapten exposure. Time point noted: pre-sensitization, week 0. Treatment meaning: therapeutic diphenylcyclopropenone sensitization with weekly scalp DPC. Whole blood, unfractionated, served as the material for total RNA extraction. This clonotype showed up many times. Trimming stripped 0 bases from V and 3 bases from J, with 8 bases between. The CDR3 is made up of 15 amino acids. The germline V gene encodes CDR1 SGHDN and CDR2 FVKESK. The library gave individual cDNA molecules unique molecular identifiers. One entry per CDR3 protein, called by TCRdb with MiXCR from the RACE reads. The sample consists of about 290,000 distinct CDR3 sequences, about 7.7% of them appearing once.

This sample comprised whole blood, obtained in connection with sensitization to the hapten diphenylcyclopropenone (DPC). This clonotype originated in a man in his late teens or twenties with alopecia areata. Some clones in this sample may be carry-over from other donors' samples. The V and J genes are TRBV14 and TRBJ1-4, with TRBD1 as a possible D gene (5 bases). The DNA for the CDR3 is TGTGCCAGCAGCCAAGATCAGGGTGCTAATGAAAAACTGTTTTTT. This translates into CASSQDQGANEKLFF.